This TCR beta chain was retrieved from a study of metastatic and nonmetastatic thyroid tumors. Study context: Patients with malignant and benign thyroid disease provided blood and tumor or nodule tissue, whose repertoires were compared.

The table lists this clone with many counts. What it binds is unknown. Broader study findings: Malignant thyroid tumors reportedly exceeded benign nodules significantly in TCR beta diversity, with the difference appearing in blood and tumor.

Authors' data handling: A classifier of distant metastasis in papillary thyroid cancer was built from CDR3 differences (across clinicopathological groups). TCRdb reassembled clones from the PCR reads with MiXCR. TCRdb, not the authors, supplied the V and J calls. The sample contains about 27,000 clones, about 15% of which appear only once. V lost 5 bases and J 3 bases, leaving 8 bases between the germline ends. The CDR3 covers 11 residues. The germline V gene encodes CDR1 SQVTM and CDR2 ANQGSEA. Ahead of thyroid surgery, no patient had received treatment of any kind. The chain uses TRBV29-1 and TRBJ2-7, with D perhaps matching TRBD1 (6 bases). The receptor's source is a male donor with papillary thyroid cancer or a benign thyroid nodule (not recorded which). Some clones in this sample may be carry-over from other donors' samples. Sequencing was performed on blood. The CDR3 DNA is TGCAGCGTTCGACAGGACTACGAGCAGTACTTC. It yields the protein CSVRQDYEQYF.